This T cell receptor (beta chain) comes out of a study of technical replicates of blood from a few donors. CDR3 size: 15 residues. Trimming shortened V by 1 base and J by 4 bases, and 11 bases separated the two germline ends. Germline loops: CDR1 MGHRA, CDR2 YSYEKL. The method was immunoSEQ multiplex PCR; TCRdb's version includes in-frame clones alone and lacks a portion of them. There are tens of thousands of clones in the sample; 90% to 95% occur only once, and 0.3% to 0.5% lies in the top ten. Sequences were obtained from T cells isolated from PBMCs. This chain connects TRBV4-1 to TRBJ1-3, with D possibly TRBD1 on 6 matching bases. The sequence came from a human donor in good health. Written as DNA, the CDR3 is TGCGCCAGCAGCCAAGCCACAGGGTTAGGAAACACCATATATTTT. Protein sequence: CASSQATGLGNTIYF.